Sequencing of this T cell receptor (beta chain) was carried out in a study of cytomegalovirus exposure and HLA in healthy donors. Study outcomes and limitations: Reports showed the classifier diagnosing cytomegalovirus status with high specificity and sensitivity.

Concerning this clone: Its specificity is unknown.

Losses at the gene ends were 3 bases for V and 0 bases for J; bases not matched to a gene: 3. Germline V CDR1 and CDR2: SEHNR, FQNEAQ (reference sequence). The CDR3 consists of 15 residues. The PCR ran on 60 Vbeta and 13 Jbeta primers. Only in-frame clones appear in the TCRdb table, and some are missing; sequencing was by immunoSEQ multiplex PCR. This sample contains around 46,000 clones. The specimen was PBMCs. V usage is TRBV7-9 and J usage is TRBJ2-3; 7 bases agree with TRBD1. The TCR sequence derives from a woman aged 40-49 years in good health and CMV-seronegative. CDR3 residues: CASSFTGDSTDTQYF. The CDR3 nucleotides read TGTGCCAGCAGCTTTACAGGGGATAGCACAGATACGCAGTATTTT.